Detailed here is one TCR beta chain. As handled by the study authors: Researchers report that nucleated cell counts were estimated from reference gene primer amplification. Produced via immunoSEQ multiplex PCR; TCRdb's table is partial and in-frame only. For V, J and clone size, that table is used; D and trimming come from the DNA. The table shows fewer than 110,000 clones, with roughly nine tenths occurring only once. This record belongs to a study of blood T cell repertoires in COVID-19. Study at large: Both acute and convalescent COVID-19 samples were obtained from the United States, Italy and Spain. PBMCs, B-cell-depleted T cells, or T cells provided the cDNA or gDNA that made up the material.

The J segment lost 9 bases and the V segment lost 10 bases, leaving 8 bases of the junction unmatched. Looked up from germline, CDR1 is MGHDK and CDR2 is SYGVNS. The CDR3 is 13 residues long. The genes are TRBV25-1 and TRBJ1-6, with 8 bases matching TRBD1. Sequences were obtained from peripheral blood. The TCR was taken from a woman older than 75 in a cohort sampled during active COVID-19. CDR3 nucleotides: TGTGCCACAGGGGGCCCGGGGGGTTCACCCCTCCACTTT. Translated: CATGGPGGSPLHF. Based on the CDR3 plus reference TRBV25-1 and TRBJ1-6, the full variable domain is EADIYQTPRYLVIGTGKKITLECSQTMGHDKMYWYQQDPGMELHLIHYSYGVNSTEKGDLSSESTVSRIRTEHFPLTLESARPSHTSQYLCATGGPGGSPLHFGNGTRLTVT.